These 21 T cell receptor beta chains originate from one sample sequenced in a study of CD8 T cells in ankylosing spondylitis. The study's findings and limits: What seemed typical of ankylosing spondylitis blood was a TCR beta motif built from 7 or 8 highly homologous variants.

These TCRs' antigens remain unknown. TCRdb recomputed calls from the 5' RACE reads with MiXCR, one row per CDR3 protein. Found here are fewer than 500,000 distinct CDR3 sequences, about a fifth of them singletons; the top ten hold 16%. Material: blood, either unsorted or a sorted T cell fraction (not recorded which). These receptors came from a male donor with ankylosing spondylitis.

This clonotype has only a few counts. The rearrangement links TRBV5-1 to TRBJ2-7; 9 bases are a match to TRBD2. Germline V gene sequence: CDR1 SGHRS, CDR2 YFSETQ. CDR3 length equals 16 residues. With 4 bases clipped from V and 6 bases from J, the junction kept 14 bases outside the gene matches. CDR3: CASSALAGVTSGEQYF. The CDR3 DNA reads TGCGCCAGCAGCGCTTTAGCGGGAGTTACCTCTGGCGAGCAGTACTTC.

The J gene is TRBJ2-4, the V gene TRBV18; 9 bases align to TRBD1. After removal of 3 bases from V and 4 bases from J, the junction contained 4 bases not matched to a gene. Germline V gives CDR1 KGHSH, CDR2 LQKENI. The CDR3 spans 15 residues. CDR3 nucleotides: TGTGCCAGCTCACCCTCCGGGACAGGGAAAAACATTCAGTACTTC. This gives the protein CASSPSGTGKNIQYF.

The chain links TRBV5-1 to TRBJ2-2, with D unresolved. Trimming took off 0 bases at V and 8 bases at J, with 11 bases between the two ends. The CDR3 runs to 14 residues. CDR1 SGHRS and CDR2 YFSETQ come from the germline V gene. The CDR3 DNA reads as TGCGCCAGCAGCTTGGAGGCAGCTTTGGGGGAGCTGTTTTTT. Protein: CASSLEAALGELFF.

In its sample, this clonotype was seen many times. The rearrangement links TRBV29-1 to TRBJ1-1, with 7 positions matching TRBD1. The CDR3 length is 13 residues. V lost 4 bases and J lost 1; bases outside the gene matches: 3. The germline CDR1 and CDR2 sequences are SQVTM and ANQGSEA. The CDR3 reads CSVAGDRNTEAFF. CDR3 nucleotide sequence: TGCAGCGTTGCGGGGGACAGGAACACTGAAGCTTTCTTT.

The V and J genes are TRBV5-1 and TRBJ2-7, with D maybe TRBD1 (5 bases). CDR3 length equals 13 residues. Germline assignment: CDR1 SGHRS and CDR2 YFSETQ. Trimming shortened V by 2 bases and J by 2 bases, and 8 bases separated the two germline ends. The CDR3 sequence: CASSFKGAYEQYF. Written as DNA, the CDR3 is TGCGCCAGCAGCTTTAAAGGGGCCTACGAGCAGTACTTC.

The J gene is TRBJ2-7, the V gene TRBV4-1; 7 bases line up with TRBD1. Germline V gene data show CDR1 as MGHRA and CDR2 as YSYEKL. There are 15 residues in the CDR3. After removal of 1 base from V and 3 bases from J, the junction contained 6 bases not matched to a gene. The CDR3 DNA is TGCGCCAGCAGCCAAGTTCGGGGACAGCTCTACGAGCAGTACTTC. Its protein product is CASSQVRGQLYEQYF.

As for this clonotype: The conserved phenylalanine or tryptophan normally closing the CDR3 is absent here, so this likely arose from a read error. The chain carries TRBV25-1 and TRBJ2-2, with D possibly matching TRBD1 (6 bases). Trimming stripped 4 bases from V and 7 bases from J, with 7 bases between. Germline V gene sequence: CDR1 MGHDK, CDR2 SYGVNS. CDR3 length: 12 residues. CDR3 nucleotide sequence: TGTGCCAGCAGTGGACAGGTCGGGGAGCTGTTTTCT. This gives the protein CASSGQVGELFS.

This rearrangement joins TRBV11-3 to TRBJ1-2; TRBD1 agrees at 7 bases. Germline-derived CDR1 and CDR2 are SGHNT and YENEEA. The V and J ends lost 1 base and 5 bases, in that order; junction bases with no gene match: 7. The CDR3 consists of 15 residues. The CDR3, as DNA: TGTGCCAGCAGCTTAGGGGGGACAGATATTTATGGCTACACCTTC. It translates to CASSLGGTDIYGYTF.

In its sample, this clonotype was seen many times. The chain employs TRBV10-3 and TRBJ1-1, with no clear D. CDR1 and CDR2 (germline): ENHRY, SYGVKD. The CDR3 has 12 residues. Written as DNA, the CDR3 is TGTGGCACTAGGGCGGGCAACACTGAAGCTTTCTTT. Translated, it gives CGTRAGNTEAFF.

The chain employs TRBV5-1 and TRBJ2-7; D is tentatively TRBD1 or TRBD2 (5 bases each). Trimming took off 4 bases at V and 2 bases at J, with 16 bases between the two ends. The CDR3 extends over 15 amino acids. Germline values: CDR1 SGHRS, CDR2 YFSETQ. The CDR3 loop reads CASSAIPGRTYEQYF. The CDR3 DNA reads as TGCGCCAGCAGCGCCATCCCGGGACGGACCTACGAGCAGTACTTC.

V usage is TRBV7-2 and J usage is TRBJ1-6, with D possibly matching TRBD1 (6 bases). Germline loops: CDR1 SGHTA, CDR2 FQGNSA. V lost 3 bases and J 14 bases, leaving 26 bases between the germline ends. The CDR3 length is 17 residues. CDR3 protein: CASSFISAGEVGSTLHF. CDR3 DNA sequence: TGTGCCAGCAGCTTCATTTCCGCAGGGGAGGTGGGTTCGACCCTCCACTTT.

The J gene is TRBJ1-2, the V gene TRBV2; the D gene is possibly TRBD1 (5 bases). Trimming stripped 1 base from V and 7 bases from J, with 10 bases between. Germline V gene data show CDR1 as SNHLY and CDR2 as FYNNEI. The CDR3 sequence is 13 residues long. CDR3 protein: CASSEGRASGYTF. The CDR3, as DNA: TGTGCCAGCAGTGAAGGCAGGGCTAGTGGCTACACCTTC.

This clonotype was detected only a few times. V usage is TRBV9 and J usage is TRBJ2-5, with D perhaps matching TRBD2 (6 bases). CDR1 is SGDLS, CDR2 YYNGEE, per germline. Trimming cost V 3 bases and J 2 bases, with 11 bases left between them. The CDR3 is made up of 14 amino acids. CDR3 nucleotide sequence: TGTGCCAGCAGCGGGGGACTGGGACAAGAGACCCAGTACTTC. Encoded protein: CASSGGLGQETQYF.

This sequence joins TRBV4-2 and TRBJ1-3; 8 nucleotides align to TRBD1. The germline gives CDR1 LGHNA, CDR2 YNFKEQ. The length of the CDR3 is 15 residues. Trimming removed 3 bases from V and 7 bases from J; junction bases left unmatched: 8. In DNA, the CDR3 is TGTGCCAGCAGCCAGGACAGGGTACTTGCGAACACCATATATTTT. As protein: CASSQDRVLANTIYF.

V is TRBV10-3 and J is TRBJ2-1, with 12 bases that match TRBD2. CDR3 length: 15 amino acids. The trim removed 6 bases at V and 8 bases at J, leaving 8 bases unmatched. From germline, CDR1 is ENHRY and CDR2 SYGVKD. CDR3 bases: TGTGCCATCAGCTTTGGGACTAGCGGGTTTGATGAGCAGTTCTTC. Its protein is CAISFGTSGFDEQFF.

The J gene is TRBJ1-2, the V gene TRBV5-1, with TRBD1 as a possible D gene (5 bases). Germline CDR1 is SGHRS and CDR2 is YFSETQ. The CDR3 has 14 residues. Between the trimmed V and J ends, which lost 1 base and 4 bases, there was a span of 11 bases. The chain's CDR3 is CASSLQGEVYGYTF. CDR3 nucleotides: TGCGCCAGCAGCTTGCAGGGAGAGGTCTATGGCTACACCTTC.

The chain links TRBV6-2 or TRBV6-3 to TRBJ2-1, with a weak D call TRBD2 (5 bases). Germline-derived CDR1 and CDR2 are MNHEY and SVGEGT. The CDR3 extends over 16 amino acids. V was trimmed by 0 bases and J by 7 bases, leaving 16 bases between them. DNA of the CDR3: TGTGCCAGCAGTTACTCGGTTGGACTCTGGGGAAATGAGCAGTTCTTC. Amino acids: CASSYSVGLWGNEQFF.

This clonotype was observed a few times. The V call is TRBV5-5, the J call TRBJ2-1; possible D gene TRBD1, 5 bases. In germline, CDR1 is SGHKS, CDR2 YYEKEE (reference sequence). Trimming took 2 bases from V and 0 from J, leaving 9 bases between them. CDR3 length: 15 amino acids. CDR3 in DNA: TGTGCCAGCAGCTTAATTACAGGCTCCTACAATGAGCAGTTCTTC. It codes for CASSLITGSYNEQFF.

The chain recombines TRBV6-5 with TRBJ1-2; D is ambiguous. This CDR3 comprises 13 residues. Germline values: CDR1 MNHEY, CDR2 SVGAGI. V lost 0 bases and J 8 bases, leaving 10 bases between the germline ends. The CDR3 bases are TGTGCCAGCAGTTACTCCCGGGGTGGGGGCTACACCTTC. As protein: CASSYSRGGGYTF.

Ten or more counts support this clonotype. The chain carries TRBV11-2 and TRBJ2-5; 14 bases match TRBD2. Germline V gene data show CDR1 as SGHAT and CDR2 as FQNNGV. V lost 5 bases, J lost 5 bases, and 7 bases stayed unmatched. The CDR3 is made up of 16 amino acids. CDR3: CASSQGLAGDVETQYF. For the CDR3, the DNA is TGTGCCAGCAGCCAGGGACTAGCGGGAGACGTTGAGACCCAGTACTTC.

Only a few counts were recorded for this clonotype. CDR3 sequence reads: CSAMSPGEKLFF. The CDR3 DNA reads as TGCAGTGCTATGTCGCCTGGAGAAAAACTGTTTTTT. This sequence joins TRBV20-1 and TRBJ1-4; D is undetermined. CDR3 length: 12 residues. Germline V gives CDR1 DFQATT, CDR2 SNEGSKA (reference sequence). Trimming pared 4 bases from V and 8 bases from J, leaving 11 bases between.